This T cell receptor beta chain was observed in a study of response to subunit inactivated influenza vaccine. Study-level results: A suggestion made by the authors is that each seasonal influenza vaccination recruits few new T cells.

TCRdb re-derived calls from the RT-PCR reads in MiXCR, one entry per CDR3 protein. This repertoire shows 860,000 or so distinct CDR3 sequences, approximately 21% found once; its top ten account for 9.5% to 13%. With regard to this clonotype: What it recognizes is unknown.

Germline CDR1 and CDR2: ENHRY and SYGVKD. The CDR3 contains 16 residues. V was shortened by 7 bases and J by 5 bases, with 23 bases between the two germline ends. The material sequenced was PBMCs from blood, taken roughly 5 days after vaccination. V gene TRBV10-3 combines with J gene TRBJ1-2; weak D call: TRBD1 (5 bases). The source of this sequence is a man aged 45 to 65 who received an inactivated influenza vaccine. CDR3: CAINRRSTDVGYGYTF. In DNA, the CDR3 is TGTGCCATCAACCGACGATCGACAGATGTGGGGTATGGCTACACCTTC.